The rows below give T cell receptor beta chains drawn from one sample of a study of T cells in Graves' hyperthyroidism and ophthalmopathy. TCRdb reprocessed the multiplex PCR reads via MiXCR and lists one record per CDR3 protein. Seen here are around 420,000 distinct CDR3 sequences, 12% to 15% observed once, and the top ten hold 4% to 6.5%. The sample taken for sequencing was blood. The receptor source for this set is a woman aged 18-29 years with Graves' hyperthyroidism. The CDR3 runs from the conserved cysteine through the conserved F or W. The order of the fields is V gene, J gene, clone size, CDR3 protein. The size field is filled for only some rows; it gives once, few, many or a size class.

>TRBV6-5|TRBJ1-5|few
CASSYSDRPNQPQHF
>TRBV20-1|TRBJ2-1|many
CSASLDEQFF
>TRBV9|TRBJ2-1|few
CASSVDVSSGEFF
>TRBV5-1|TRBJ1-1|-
CASSFRVGRTNTEAFF
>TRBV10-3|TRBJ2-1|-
CATGKGQTFGEQFF
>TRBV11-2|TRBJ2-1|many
CASSSPSGRSYNEQFF
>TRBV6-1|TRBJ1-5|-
CASSDRPTRQPQHF
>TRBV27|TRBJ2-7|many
CASRERAGPLSSYEQYF
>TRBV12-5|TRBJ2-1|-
CASGSGQGTYNEQCF
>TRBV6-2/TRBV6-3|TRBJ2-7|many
CASSYPPGQGPYEQYF
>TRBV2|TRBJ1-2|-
CASSEGGAESYTF
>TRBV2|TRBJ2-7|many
CASSEGGQVIHEQYF
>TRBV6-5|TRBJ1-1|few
CASSYGGMGTEAFF
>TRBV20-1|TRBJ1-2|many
CSVQGGRGTGGNYGYTF
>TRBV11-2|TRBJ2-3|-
CASSVQGATDTQYF
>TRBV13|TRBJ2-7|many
CASSSLEGRGSYEQYF
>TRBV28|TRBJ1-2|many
CASRGTGANYGYTF
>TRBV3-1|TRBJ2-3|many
CASSQDLPPNTQYF
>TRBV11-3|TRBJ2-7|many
CASSFTGTSVSYEQYF
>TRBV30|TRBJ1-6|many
CAWSVQGGLDSPLHF
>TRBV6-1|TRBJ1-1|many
CASSPDREPNTEAFF
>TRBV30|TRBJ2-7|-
CAWNSIRGERYF
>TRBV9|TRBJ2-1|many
CASSEGGSSLNEQFF
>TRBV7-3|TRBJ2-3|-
CASSPSRGSDTQYF